One sample yielded the 2 T cell receptor beta chains listed below, sequenced in a study of blood T cell repertoires in COVID-19. The repertoire was sequenced with immunoSEQ multiplex PCR; TCRdb's copy has only in-frame clones and lacks some. The table includes about 230,000 clones, roughly 90% detected once. Sequenced input: peripheral blood. These receptors originate from a woman aged 55-75 years with acute or convalescent COVID-19.

The rearrangement links TRBV6-4 to TRBJ2-1, with TRBD2 identical over 12 bases. This CDR3 is 16 amino acids long. Germline lookup yields CDR1 MRHNA and CDR2 SNTAGT. V lost 4 bases and J lost 9; bases outside the gene matches: 10. CDR3 sequence reads: CASSGSAGLAGSEQFF. CDR3 bases: TGTGCCAGCAGTGGCTCGGCCGGACTAGCGGGGAGTGAGCAGTTCTTC.

This chain links TRBV6-5 with TRBJ2-7; 9 nucleotides agree with TRBD1. The CDR3 spans 16 residues. Germline V CDR1 and CDR2: MNHEY, SVGAGI. V shed 4 bases, J shed 6 bases, and the junction held 13 bases outside the gene matches. The chain's CDR3 is CASSSQAGQGALEQYF. The CDR3 coding sequence is TGTGCCAGCAGTTCCCAGGCGGGACAGGGAGCTCTCGAGCAGTACTTC.